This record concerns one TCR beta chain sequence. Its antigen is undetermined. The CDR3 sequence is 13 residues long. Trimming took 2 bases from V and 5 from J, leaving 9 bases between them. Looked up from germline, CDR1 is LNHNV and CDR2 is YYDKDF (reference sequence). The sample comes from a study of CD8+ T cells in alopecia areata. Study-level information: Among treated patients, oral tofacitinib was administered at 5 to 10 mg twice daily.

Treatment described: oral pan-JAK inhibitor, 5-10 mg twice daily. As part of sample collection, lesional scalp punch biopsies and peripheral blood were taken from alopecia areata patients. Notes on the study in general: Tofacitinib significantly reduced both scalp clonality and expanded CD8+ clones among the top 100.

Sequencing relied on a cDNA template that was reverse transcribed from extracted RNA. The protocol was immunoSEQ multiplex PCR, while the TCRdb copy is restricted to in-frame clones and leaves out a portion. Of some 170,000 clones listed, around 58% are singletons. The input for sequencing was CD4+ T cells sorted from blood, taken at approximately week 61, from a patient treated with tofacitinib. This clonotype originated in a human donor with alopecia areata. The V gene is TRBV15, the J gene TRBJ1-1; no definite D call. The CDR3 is CATSRRGGTEAFF. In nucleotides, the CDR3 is TGTGCCACCAGCAGAAGAGGAGGGACTGAAGCTTTCTTT.